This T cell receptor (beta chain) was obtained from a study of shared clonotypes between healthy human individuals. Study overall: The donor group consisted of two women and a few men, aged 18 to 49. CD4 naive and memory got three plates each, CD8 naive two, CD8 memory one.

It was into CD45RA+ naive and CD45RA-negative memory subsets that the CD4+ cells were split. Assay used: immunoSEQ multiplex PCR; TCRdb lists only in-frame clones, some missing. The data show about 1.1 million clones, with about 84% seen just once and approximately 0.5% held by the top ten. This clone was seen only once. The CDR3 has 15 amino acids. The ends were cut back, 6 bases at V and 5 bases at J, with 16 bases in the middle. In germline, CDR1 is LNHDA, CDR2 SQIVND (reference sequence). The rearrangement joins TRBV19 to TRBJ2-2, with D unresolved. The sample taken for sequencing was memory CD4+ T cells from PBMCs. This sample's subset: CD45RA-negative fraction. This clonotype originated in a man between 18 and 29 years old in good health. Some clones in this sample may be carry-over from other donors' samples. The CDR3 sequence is CASSPLNLRTGELFF. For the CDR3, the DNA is TGTGCCAGTAGCCCTCTGAACCTAAGGACCGGGGAGCTGTTTTTT.